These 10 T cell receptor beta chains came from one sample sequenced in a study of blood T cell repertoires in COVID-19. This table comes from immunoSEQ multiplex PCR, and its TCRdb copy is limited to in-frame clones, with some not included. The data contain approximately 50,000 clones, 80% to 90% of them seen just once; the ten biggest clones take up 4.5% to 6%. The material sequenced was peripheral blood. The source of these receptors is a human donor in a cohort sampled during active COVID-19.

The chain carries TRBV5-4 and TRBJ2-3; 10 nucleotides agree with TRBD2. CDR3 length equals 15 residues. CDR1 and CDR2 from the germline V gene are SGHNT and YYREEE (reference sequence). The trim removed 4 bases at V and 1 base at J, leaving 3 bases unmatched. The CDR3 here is CASSTGLAGTDTQYF. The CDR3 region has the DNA TGTGCCAGCAGCACTGGACTAGCGGGCACAGATACGCAGTATTTT.

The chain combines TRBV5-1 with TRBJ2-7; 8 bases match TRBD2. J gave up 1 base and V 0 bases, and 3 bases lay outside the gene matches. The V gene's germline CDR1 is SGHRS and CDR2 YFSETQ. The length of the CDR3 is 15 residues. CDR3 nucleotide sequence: TGCGCCAGCAGCTTGGTGGCTAGCGGGTCCTACGAGCAGTACTTC. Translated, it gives CASSLVASGSYEQYF. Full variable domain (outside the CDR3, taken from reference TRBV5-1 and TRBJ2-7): KAGVTQTPRYLIKTRGQQVTLSCSPISGHRSVSWYQQTPGQGLQFLFEYFSETQRNKGNFPGRFSGRQFSNSRSEMNVSTLELGDSALYLCASSLVASGSYEQYFGPGTRLTVT.

CDR3 loop: CASSFYPGLSEQYF. In DNA, the CDR3 is TGTGCCAGCAGTTTTTACCCGGGACTTTCCGAGCAGTACTTC. The chain couples TRBV28 to TRBJ2-7; D may be TRBD2 (6 bases). Germline V gene lookup returns CDR1 MDHEN and CDR2 SYDVKM. V lost 3 bases and J 6 bases, leaving 15 bases between the germline ends. The CDR3 has 14 amino acids.

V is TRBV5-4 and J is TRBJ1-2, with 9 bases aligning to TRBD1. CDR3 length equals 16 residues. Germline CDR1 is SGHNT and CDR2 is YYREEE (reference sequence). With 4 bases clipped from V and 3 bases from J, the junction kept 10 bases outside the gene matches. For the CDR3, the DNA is TGTGCCAGCAGCATTCTCGGACAGGGGAGACACTATGGCTACACCTTC. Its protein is CASSILGQGRHYGYTF.

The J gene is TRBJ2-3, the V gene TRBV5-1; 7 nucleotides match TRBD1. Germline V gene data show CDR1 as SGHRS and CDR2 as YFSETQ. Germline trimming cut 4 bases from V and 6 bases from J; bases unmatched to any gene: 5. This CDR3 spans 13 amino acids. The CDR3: CASSEGGGDTQYF. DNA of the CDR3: TGCGCCAGCAGCGAAGGGGGCGGGGATACGCAGTATTTT.

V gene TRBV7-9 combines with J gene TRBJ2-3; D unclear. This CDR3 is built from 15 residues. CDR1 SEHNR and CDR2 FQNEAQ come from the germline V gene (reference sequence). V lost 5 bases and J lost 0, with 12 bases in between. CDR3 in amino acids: CASSVQSASTDTQYF. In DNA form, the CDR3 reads TGTGCCAGCAGCGTACAGAGTGCTAGCACAGATACGCAGTATTTT.

CDR3 protein: CASSDPGGTTNTGELFF. CDR3 sequence (DNA): TGTGCCAGCAGTGACCCGGGCGGGACCACGAACACCGGGGAGCTGTTTTTT. V usage is TRBV6-4 and J usage is TRBJ2-2, with a weak D call TRBD2 (6 bases). CDR1 and CDR2 (germline): MRHNA, SNTAGT. The V end lost 2 bases, the J end lost 0 bases, and 13 bases lay between the germline ends. This CDR3 contains 17 residues.

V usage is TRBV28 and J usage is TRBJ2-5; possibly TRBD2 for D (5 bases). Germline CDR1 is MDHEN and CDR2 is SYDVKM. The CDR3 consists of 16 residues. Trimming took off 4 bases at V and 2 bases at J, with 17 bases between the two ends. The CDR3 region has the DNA TGTGCCAGCAGTTCAAACCCGGGATTCGCTCAAGAGACCCAGTACTTC. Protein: CASSSNPGFAQETQYF.

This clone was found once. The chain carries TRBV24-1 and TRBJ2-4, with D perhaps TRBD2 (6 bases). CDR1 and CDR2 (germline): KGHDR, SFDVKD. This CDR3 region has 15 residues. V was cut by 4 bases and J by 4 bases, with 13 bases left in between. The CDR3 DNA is TGTGCCACCAGTGACCGCCGGGACTTAAAAAACATTCAGTACTTC. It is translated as CATSDRRDLKNIQYF.

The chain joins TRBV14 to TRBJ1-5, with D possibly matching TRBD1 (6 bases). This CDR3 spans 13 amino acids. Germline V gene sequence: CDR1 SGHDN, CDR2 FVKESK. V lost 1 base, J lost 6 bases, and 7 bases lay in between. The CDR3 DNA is TGTGCCAGCAGCCAAGGACAGGCTCAGCCCCAGCATTTT. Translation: CASSQGQAQPQHF.